The sequence of this T cell receptor beta chain was determined in a study of chronic HIV infection and antiretroviral therapy. TCRdb used MiXCR to reprocess the 5' RACE reads, holding one entry per CDR3 protein. The data show over 40,000 distinct CDR3 sequences, about 19% seen once. This CDR3 is built from 13 residues. The V end was cut by 4 bases, the J end by 4 bases, with 11 bases between. CDR1 and CDR2 from the germline V gene are KGHSH and LQKENI. The receptor was derived from an adult who had HIV and had not received antiretroviral therapy, or was an uninfected healthy control (not recorded which). The sequenced material came from peripheral blood. V is TRBV18 and J is TRBJ2-7; D possibly matches TRBD1 or TRBD2 (5 bases each). CDR3 amino acids: CASSRGTDYEQYF. CDR3 nucleotides: TGTGCCAGCTCACGAGGGACCGATTACGAGCAGTACTTC.